This entry concerns a single TCR beta chain. The target antigen is unknown. This sample was included in a study of CXCR3-negative and CXCR3-positive naive CD8 T cells. The CDR3 covers 15 residues. Germline V gene lookup returns CDR1 LGHNA and CDR2 YSLEER. Through 5' RACE with UMI labels, the TRB cDNA libraries were prepared. TCRdb re-called the 5' RACE reads and catalogs CDR3 proteins one per entry, DNA excluded. This table lists 70,000 to 95,000 distinct CDR3 sequences. Study-wide results and caveats: TRBV-TRBJ usage was similar across naive CXCR3 subsets but distinct in memory cells. TRB CDR3s of CXCR3-positive naive cells were more hydrophobic than those of CXCR3-negative naive cells. Whereas both naive subsets had comparably high diversity, memory CD8+ cells had much lower diversity.

What was sequenced was naive CXCR3- CD8+ T cells from blood. Subset here: CD45RO-CCR7+CD27+CD95- naive CD8+ T cells lacking CXCR3 (TNR3-). The V call is TRBV4-3, the J call TRBJ1-6; TCRdb names TRBD1, which stays unverified in the absence of DNA. The source of this sequence is a human donor in good health. Some clones in this sample may be carry-over from other donors' samples. Here the CDR3 reads CASSQDRGFNSPLHF.